The 28 T cell receptor beta chains below all came from one sample that was sequenced in a study of CD8+ T cells in alopecia areata. Sequencing relied on a cDNA template that was reverse transcribed from extracted RNA. The protocol was immunoSEQ multiplex PCR, while the TCRdb copy is restricted to in-frame clones and leaves out a portion. Of about 190,000 clones listed, approximately 61% are singletons. Indicated treatment: oral pan-JAK inhibitor, 5-10 mg twice daily. The sample was CD4+ T cells sorted from blood, taken at week 24, from a patient treated with tofacitinib. The receptors stem from a human donor with alopecia areata.

The gene calls are TRBV25-1 and TRBJ1-5, with 8 bases identical to TRBD1. CDR1 and CDR2 from the germline V gene are MGHDK and SYGVNS. V trimming: 7 bases; J trimming: 1 base; junction bases outside the gene matches: 6. The CDR3 sequence is 15 residues long. CDR3 sequence: CASNKTGVSNQPQHF. The CDR3 DNA follows: TGTGCCAGCAATAAGACAGGGGTGAGCAATCAGCCCCAGCATTTT. The variable domain in full, with the rest retrieved from reference TRBV25-1 and TRBJ1-5, is EADIYQTPRYLVIGTGKKITLECSQTMGHDKMYWYQQDPGMELHLIHYSYGVNSTEKGDLSSESTVSRIRTEHFPLTLESARPSHTSQYLCASNKTGVSNQPQHFGDGTRLSIL.

Worth noting for this clone: This specimen includes other DNA sequences encoding the same CDR3. The rearrangement uses TRBV30 and TRBJ1-2; 8 bases are shared with TRBD1. The germline CDR1 and CDR2 sequences are GTSNPN and SVGIG (reference sequence). The trim removed 0 bases at V and 7 bases at J, leaving 4 bases unmatched. The length of the CDR3 is 13 residues. The CDR3 DNA sequence: TGTGCCTGGAGTGTTACAGGGGGGGGTGGCTACACCTTC. Its translation is CAWSVTGGGGYTF.

The chain carries TRBV4-3 and TRBJ1-2; D not certain. This CDR3 is 13 amino acids long. The germline V and J ends were trimmed by 4 bases and 6 bases, with 12 bases remaining between them. The germline V gene has CDR1 LGHNA and CDR2 YSLEER. CDR3 in amino acids: CASSPSLNDGYTF. DNA for the CDR3: TGCGCCAGCAGCCCCTCTCTCAACGATGGCTACACCTTC.

This chain links TRBV5-1 with TRBJ2-5; D is tentatively TRBD1 or TRBD2 (5 bases each). Germline V gene sequence: CDR1 SGHRS, CDR2 YFSETQ. This CDR3 contains 15 residues. Between the trimmed V and J ends, which lost 0 bases and 2 bases, there was a span of 11 bases. CDR3 in amino acids: CASSLGGPGQETQYF. The CDR3 DNA follows: TGCGCCAGCAGCTTGGGGGGACCTGGGCAAGAGACCCAGTACTTC.

In this sample, this clone turned up a few times. The junction departs from the called germline gene at one end, perhaps through a read error. The V and J genes are TRBV29-1 and TRBJ1-2; D possibly corresponds to TRBD1 (6 bases). This CDR3 spans 10 amino acids. CDR1 is SQVTM, CDR2 ANQGSEA, per germline. CDR3 loop: CSVGQAAEDF. The CDR3 DNA follows: TGCAGCGTTGGACAGGCGGCGGAAGACTTC.

J is TRBJ1-1 and V is TRBV30, with a possible D match to TRBD1 (5 bases). V lost 5 bases and J lost 7, with 14 bases in between. The CDR3 sequence is 12 residues long. Germline V gives CDR1 GTSNPN, CDR2 SVGIG (reference sequence). The CDR3, as DNA: TGTGCCTGGGGACACCGACAGCTTGAAGCTTTCTTT. Translation: CAWGHRQLEAFF.

In regard to this clone: An end of the junction does not agree with germline; a read error may underlie this. The chain recombines TRBV11-2 with TRBJ2-5; D is uncertain. The V gene's germline CDR1 is SGHAT and CDR2 FQNNGV. The CDR3 extends over 14 amino acids. In DNA, the CDR3 is TGCGCCAGCAGCCAAGCATCTGGGGAAGAGACCCAGTACTTC. Translating gives CASSQASGEETQYF.

The chain employs TRBV29-1 and TRBJ2-3; unclear D gene. V lost 3 bases to trimming and J lost 7 bases, with 8 bases between them. The CDR3 sequence is 11 residues long. Germline CDR1 is SQVTM and CDR2 is ANQGSEA. CDR3 nucleotides: TGCAGCGTTGACCGATCTCATACGCAGTATTTT. Amino acid sequence: CSVDRSHTQYF.

This clone was counted only a few times. The chain uses TRBV6-1 and TRBJ2-1; D is ambiguous. V was pared by 2 bases and J by 6 bases, with 14 bases between. CDR3 size: 15 residues. CDR1 and CDR2 (germline): MNHNS, SASEGT. CDR3 amino acids: CASSEKRVASNEQFF. CDR3 bases: TGTGCCAGCAGTGAAAAAAGGGTAGCCAGCAATGAGCAGTTCTTC.

The V and J genes are TRBV30 and TRBJ1-3; D gene uncertain. The CDR3 totals 12 residues. The germline V and J ends were trimmed by 1 base and 3 bases, with 4 bases remaining between them. Germline assignment: CDR1 GTSNPN and CDR2 SVGIG (reference sequence). The CDR3 spells CAWSGDGNTIYF. For the CDR3, the DNA is TGTGCCTGGAGTGGTGATGGAAACACCATATATTTT. The full variable domain, completed using reference TRBV30 and TRBJ1-3, is SQTIHQWPATLVQPVGSPLSLECTVEGTSNPNLYWYRQAAGRGLQLLFYSVGIGQISSEVPQNLSASRPQDRQFILSSKKLLLSDSGFYLCAWSGDGNTIYFGEGSWLTVV.

The chain joins TRBV15 to TRBJ1-1; D not resolved. The CDR3 is 13 amino acids. Germline V gene sequence: CDR1 LNHNV, CDR2 YYDKDF (reference sequence). V lost 4 bases and J 0 bases, leaving 6 bases between the germline ends. The CDR3 DNA follows: TGTGCCACCAGCACCGACCTGAACACTGAAGCTTTCTTT. It is translated as CATSTDLNTEAFF.

The chain employs TRBV7-2 and TRBJ2-1; 8 nucleotides match TRBD2. The junction had 10 bases not matched to a gene; V was cut back by 7 bases and J by 8 bases. From germline, CDR1 is SGHTA and CDR2 FQGNSA. The CDR3 covers 14 residues. CDR3 DNA: TGTGCCAGCATCTCCGGACTAGCAAATGATGAGCAGTTCTTC. The encoded protein is CASISGLANDEQFF.

This clone was found a few times. The conserved phenylalanine or tryptophan normally closing the CDR3 is absent here, so this likely arose from a read error. V is TRBV19 and J is TRBJ1-5; 7 positions agree with TRBD1. The CDR3 consists of 15 residues. The junction had 9 bases not matched to a gene; V was cut back by 7 bases and J by 3 bases. Germline CDR1 LNHDA, CDR2 SQIVND (reference sequence). As DNA, the CDR3 is TGTGCCAGTAAGTCCGGGACAGCCCTCAATCAGCCCCAGCATTAT. This encodes CASKSGTALNQPQHY.

The rearrangement uses TRBV5-6 and TRBJ1-2; tentative D call: TRBD1 (5 bases). The CDR3 length is 13 residues. The germline gives CDR1 SGHDT, CDR2 YYEEEE. V lost 1 base to trimming and J lost 4 bases, with 8 bases between them. CDR3 DNA sequence: TGTGCCAGCAGCTTGCTTCAGGGCTATGGCTACACCTTC. Its protein is CASSLLQGYGYTF.

This rearrangement joins TRBV27 to TRBJ1-5; D unresolved. The ends were cut back, 7 bases at V and 2 bases at J, with 12 bases in the middle. This CDR3 region has 14 residues. Looked up from germline, CDR1 is MNHEY and CDR2 is SMNVEV (reference sequence). The CDR3 loop is CASIGEFGNQPQHF. CDR3 in DNA: TGTGCCAGCATAGGAGAATTTGGCAATCAGCCCCAGCATTTT.

This clone was detected ten times or more. The chain employs TRBV9 and TRBJ2-2; TRBD1 matches at 7 bases. The CDR3 is 15 residues long. Germline V gives CDR1 SGDLS, CDR2 YYNGEE. The junction had 4 bases not matched to a gene; V was cut back by 0 bases and J by 5 bases. CDR3 DNA sequence: TGTGCCAGCAGCGTAGGACAGGGATGGACCGGGGAGCTGTTTTTT. Protein: CASSVGQGWTGELFF.

The rearrangement uses TRBV30 and TRBJ2-6; D gene unclear. The CDR3 sequence is 13 residues long. Germline lookup yields CDR1 GTSNPN and CDR2 SVGIG (reference sequence). The V end lost 7 bases, the J end lost 2 bases, and 9 bases lay between the germline ends. The CDR3 sequence is CALSPAGANVLTF. In DNA form, the CDR3 reads TGTGCCTTATCCCCCGCTGGGGCCAACGTCCTGACTTTC.

This chain uses TRBV5-1 with TRBJ1-4; unclear D gene. Germline assignment: CDR1 SGHRS and CDR2 YFSETQ. Between the trimmed V and J ends, which lost 3 bases and 8 bases, there was a span of 14 bases. The CDR3 runs to 14 residues. In nucleotides, the CDR3 is TGCGCCAGCAGCTCAACTGGTTTAGGGGAAAAACTGTTTTTT. Amino acid sequence: CASSSTGLGEKLFF.

The chain links TRBV10-3 to TRBJ2-6, with D perhaps matching TRBD1 or TRBD2 (6 bases each). Trimming shortened V by 4 bases and J by 0 bases, and 13 bases separated the two germline ends. Germline V CDR1 and CDR2: ENHRY, SYGVKD. CDR3 length equals 17 residues. The CDR3 region has the DNA TGTGCCATCAGTGTGGGGGGCTCTAGCTCTGGGGCCAACGTCCTGACTTTC. This codes for CAISVGGSSSGANVLTF.

This chain links TRBV6-5 with TRBJ1-4; D might be TRBD1 (5 bases). CDR1 is MNHEY and CDR2 is SVGAGI in the germline V gene. This CDR3 has 15 residues. The V end lost 5 bases, the J end lost 8 bases, and 18 bases lay between the germline ends. CDR3 sequence (DNA): TGTGCCAGCAGTACGAGTTGGGGGTATTTAGAAAAACTGTTTTTT. It translates to CASSTSWGYLEKLFF.

This chain connects TRBV29-1 to TRBJ2-1; D is possibly TRBD1 or TRBD2 (6 bases each). Germline lookup yields CDR1 SQVTM and CDR2 ANQGSEA. This CDR3 has 13 amino acids. The V and J ends lost 6 bases and 7 bases respectively, with 16 bases between them. The CDR3 is CSVLGGLGNEQFF. CDR3 DNA sequence: TGCAGCGTCCTGGGGGGCCTGGGGAATGAGCAGTTCTTC.

This clone was recorded once. The chain couples TRBV4-2 to TRBJ1-2; D uncertain. CDR1 is LGHNA, CDR2 YNFKEQ, per germline. V shed 0 bases and J shed 3 bases, with 11 bases lying between them. The CDR3 covers 15 residues. CDR3: CASSQDLRGYYGYTF. The CDR3 DNA follows: TGTGCCAGCAGCCAAGATTTGCGGGGTTACTATGGCTACACCTTC.

The table lists this clone with a count of one. Other DNA sequences in this specimen translate into the identical CDR3. V is TRBV28 and J is TRBJ2-7; D gene uncertain. This CDR3 region has 11 residues. Trimming pared 7 bases from V and 4 bases from J, leaving 8 bases between. Germline CDR1 and CDR2: MDHEN and SYDVKM. The CDR3 spells CASTGRYEQYF. DNA of the CDR3: TGTGCCAGCACAGGAAGATACGAGCAGTACTTC.

This clone was counted only a few times. The chain combines TRBV19 with TRBJ1-5; 7 bases agree with TRBD1. The germline V gene encodes CDR1 LNHDA and CDR2 SQIVND (reference sequence). With 7 bases clipped from V and 7 bases from J, the junction kept 10 bases outside the gene matches. The CDR3 runs 14 residues. CDR3 residues: CASTLQGGGQPQHF. CDR3 bases: TGTGCCAGTACTCTCCAAGGGGGCGGGCAGCCCCAGCATTTT.

The chain recombines TRBV2 with TRBJ2-7; D remains ambiguous. V was trimmed by 2 bases and J by 7 bases, leaving 6 bases between them. From germline, CDR1 is SNHLY and CDR2 FYNNEI. The CDR3 totals 11 residues. CDR3 nucleotide sequence: TGTGCCAGCAGTGAATGGGGAGAGCAGTACTTC. This sequence encodes CASSEWGEQYF.

The rearrangement links TRBV30 to TRBJ1-6; 8 bases are shared with TRBD1. The CDR3 runs to 14 residues. Per germline, CDR1 GTSNPN and CDR2 SVGIG (reference sequence). J was trimmed by 9 bases and V by 1 base; bases with no gene match: 5. The CDR3 sequence is CAWSGGQGGSPLHF. Here the CDR3 DNA reads TGTGCCTGGAGTGGCGGACAGGGCGGTTCACCCCTCCACTTT.

The gene calls are TRBV5-8 and TRBJ1-5, with 7 bases aligning to TRBD1. This CDR3 spans 15 amino acids. J lost 2 bases, V lost 3 bases, and 5 bases had no gene match. CDR1 is SGHTS, CDR2 YDEGEE, per germline. The CDR3 reads CASSSFGQGNQPQHF. For the CDR3, the DNA is TGTGCCAGCAGCTCGTTTGGACAGGGCAATCAGCCCCAGCATTTT.

The V and J genes are TRBV7-6 and TRBJ2-7; D is unclear. Germline V gives CDR1 SGHVS, CDR2 FNYEAQ. Between the trimmed V and J ends, which lost 1 base and 5 bases, there was a span of 6 bases. The CDR3 length is 12 residues. CDR3 DNA: TGTGCCAGCAGCTTAGATCGAGACGAGCAGTACTTC. Protein: CASSLDRDEQYF. Supplemented by reference TRBV7-6 and TRBJ2-7, the full variable domain reads GAGVSQSPRYKVTKRGQDVALRCDPISGHVSLYWYRQALGQGPEFLTYFNYEAQQDKSGLPNDRFSAERPEGSISTLTIQRTEQRDSAMYRCASSLDRDEQYFGPGTRLTVT.